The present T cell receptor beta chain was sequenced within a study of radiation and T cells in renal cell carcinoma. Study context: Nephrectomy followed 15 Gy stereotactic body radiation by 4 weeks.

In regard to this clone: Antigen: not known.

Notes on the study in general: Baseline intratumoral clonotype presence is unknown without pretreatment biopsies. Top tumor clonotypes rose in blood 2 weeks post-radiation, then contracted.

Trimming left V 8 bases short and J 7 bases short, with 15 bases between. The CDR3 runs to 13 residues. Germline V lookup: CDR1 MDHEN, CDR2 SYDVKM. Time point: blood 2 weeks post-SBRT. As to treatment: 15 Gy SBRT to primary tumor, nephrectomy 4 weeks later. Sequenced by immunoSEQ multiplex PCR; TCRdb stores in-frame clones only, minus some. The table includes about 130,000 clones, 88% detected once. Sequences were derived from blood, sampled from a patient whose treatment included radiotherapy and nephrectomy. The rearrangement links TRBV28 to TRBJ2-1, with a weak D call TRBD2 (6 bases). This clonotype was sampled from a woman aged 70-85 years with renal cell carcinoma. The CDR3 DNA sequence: TGTGCCAGCGCGGGGCTAGTTCAGAATGAGCAGTTCTTC. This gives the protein CASAGLVQNEQFF.